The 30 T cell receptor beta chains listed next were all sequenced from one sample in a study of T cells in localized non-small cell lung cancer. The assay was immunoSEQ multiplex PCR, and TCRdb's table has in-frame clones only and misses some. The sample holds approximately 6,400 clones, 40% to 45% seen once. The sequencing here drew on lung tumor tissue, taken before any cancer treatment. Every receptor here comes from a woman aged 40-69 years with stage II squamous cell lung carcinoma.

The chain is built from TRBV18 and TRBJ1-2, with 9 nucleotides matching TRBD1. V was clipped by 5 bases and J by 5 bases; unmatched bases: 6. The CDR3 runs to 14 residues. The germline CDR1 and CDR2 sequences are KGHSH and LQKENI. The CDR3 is CASSMTGQGYGYTF. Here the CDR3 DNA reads TGTGCCAGCTCAATGACTGGACAGGGGTATGGCTACACCTTC. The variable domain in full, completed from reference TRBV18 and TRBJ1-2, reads NAGVMQNPRHLVRRRGQEARLRCSPMKGHSHVYWYRQLPEEGLKFMVYLQKENIIDESGMPKERFSAEFPKEGPSILRIQQVVRGDSAAYFCASSMTGQGYGYTFGSGTRLTVV.

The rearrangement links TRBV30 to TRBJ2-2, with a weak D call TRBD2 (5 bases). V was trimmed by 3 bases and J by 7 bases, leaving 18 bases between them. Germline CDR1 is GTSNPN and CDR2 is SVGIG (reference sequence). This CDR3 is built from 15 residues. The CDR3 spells CAWSEKQLAGGELFF. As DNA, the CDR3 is TGTGCCTGGAGCGAGAAACAACTGGCGGGCGGGGAGCTGTTTTTT.

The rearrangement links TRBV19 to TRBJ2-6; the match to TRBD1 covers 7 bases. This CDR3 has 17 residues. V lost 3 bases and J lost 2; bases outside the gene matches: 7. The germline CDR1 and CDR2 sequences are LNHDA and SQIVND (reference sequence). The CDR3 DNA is TGTGCCAGTAGTATGGTTAACAGGGGAGCTGGGGCCAACGTCCTGACTTTC. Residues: CASSMVNRGAGANVLTF. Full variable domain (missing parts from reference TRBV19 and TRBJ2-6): DGGITQSPKYLFRKEGQNVTLSCEQNLNHDAMYWYRQDPGQGLRLIYYSQIVNDFQKGDIAEGYSVSREKKESFPLTVTSAQKNPTAFYLCASSMVNRGAGANVLTFGAGSRLTVL.

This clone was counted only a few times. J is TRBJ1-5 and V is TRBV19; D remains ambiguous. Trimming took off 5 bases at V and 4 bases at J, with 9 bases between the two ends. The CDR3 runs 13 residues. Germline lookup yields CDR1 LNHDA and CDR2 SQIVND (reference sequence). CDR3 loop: CASSSEGNQPQHF. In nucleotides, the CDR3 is TGTGCCAGTAGTTCGGAGGGAAATCAGCCCCAGCATTTT.

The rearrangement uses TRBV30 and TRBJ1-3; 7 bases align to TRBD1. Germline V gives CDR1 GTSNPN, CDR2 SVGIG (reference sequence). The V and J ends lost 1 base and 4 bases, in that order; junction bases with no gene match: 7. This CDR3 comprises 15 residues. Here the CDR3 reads CAWSEGGKGGNTIYF. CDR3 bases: TGTGCCTGGAGTGAAGGGGGCAAGGGAGGAAACACCATATATTTT.

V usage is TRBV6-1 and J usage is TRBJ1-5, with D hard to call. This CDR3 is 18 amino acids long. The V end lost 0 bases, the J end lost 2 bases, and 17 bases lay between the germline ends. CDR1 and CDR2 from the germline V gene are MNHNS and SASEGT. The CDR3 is CASSEAYEATRGNQPQHF. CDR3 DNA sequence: TGTGCCAGCAGTGAAGCGTATGAAGCGACAAGGGGCAATCAGCCCCAGCATTTT.

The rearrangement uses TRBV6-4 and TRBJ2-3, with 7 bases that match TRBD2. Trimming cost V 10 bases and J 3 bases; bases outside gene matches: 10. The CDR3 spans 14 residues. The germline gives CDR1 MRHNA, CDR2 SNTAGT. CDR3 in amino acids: CAINSGRGTDTQYF. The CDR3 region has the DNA TGTGCCATCAATAGCGGGCGGGGGACAGATACGCAGTATTTT.

The CDR3 is CAWSVSGERGGYTF. The CDR3 DNA sequence: TGTGCCTGGAGTGTAAGCGGAGAGAGGGGTGGCTACACCTTC. The V and J genes are TRBV30 and TRBJ1-2; possibly TRBD1 for D (5 bases). The CDR3 sequence is 14 residues long. Per germline, CDR1 GTSNPN and CDR2 SVGIG (reference sequence). Deletions cut 0 bases from V and 7 bases from J, with 15 bases between.

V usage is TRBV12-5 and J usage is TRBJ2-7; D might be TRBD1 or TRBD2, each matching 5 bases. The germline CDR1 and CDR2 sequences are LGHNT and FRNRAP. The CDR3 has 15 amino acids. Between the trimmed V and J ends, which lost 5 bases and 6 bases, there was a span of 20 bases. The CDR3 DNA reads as TGTGCTAGTGGTGGGAACGGGACGGCGCTGAGCGAGCAGTACTTC. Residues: CASGGNGTALSEQYF.

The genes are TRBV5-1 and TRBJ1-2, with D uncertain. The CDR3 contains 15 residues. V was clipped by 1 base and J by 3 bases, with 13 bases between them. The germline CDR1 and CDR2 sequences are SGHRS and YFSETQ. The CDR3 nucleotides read TGCGCCAGCAGCTTGACAGCTGGGGATGACTATGGCTACACCTTC. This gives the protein CASSLTAGDDYGYTF.

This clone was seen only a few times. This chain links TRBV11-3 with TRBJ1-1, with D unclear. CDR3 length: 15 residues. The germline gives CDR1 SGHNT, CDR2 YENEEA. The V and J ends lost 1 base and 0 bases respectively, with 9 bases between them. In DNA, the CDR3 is TGTGCCAGCAGCTTAGTAGTAATATTGAACACTGAAGCTTTCTTT. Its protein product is CASSLVVILNTEAFF. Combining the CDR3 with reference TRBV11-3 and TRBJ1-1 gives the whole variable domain EAGVVQSPRYKIIEKKQPVAFWCNPISGHNTLYWYLQNLGQGPELLIRYENEEAVDDSQLPKDRFSAERLKGVDSTLKIQPAELGDSAVYLCASSLVVILNTEAFFGQGTRLTVV.

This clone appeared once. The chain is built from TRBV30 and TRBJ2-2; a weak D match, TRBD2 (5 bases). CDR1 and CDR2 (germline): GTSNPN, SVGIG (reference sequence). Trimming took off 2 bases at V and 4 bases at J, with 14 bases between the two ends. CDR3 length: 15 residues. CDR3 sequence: CAWSFLSGRTGELFF. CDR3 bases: TGTGCCTGGAGTTTCTTAAGCGGTCGCACCGGGGAGCTGTTTTTT.

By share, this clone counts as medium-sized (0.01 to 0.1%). The CDR3 nucleotides read TGTGCCAGCAGTGAAGCGCAGGGGGACCTGAGGGAGACCCAGTACTTC. Translation: CASSEAQGDLRETQYF. The rearrangement uses TRBV6-1 and TRBJ2-5; TRBD1 matches 7 bases. Germline lookup yields CDR1 MNHNS and CDR2 SASEGT. Trimming removed 0 bases from V and 5 bases from J; junction bases left unmatched: 9. The length of the CDR3 is 16 residues.

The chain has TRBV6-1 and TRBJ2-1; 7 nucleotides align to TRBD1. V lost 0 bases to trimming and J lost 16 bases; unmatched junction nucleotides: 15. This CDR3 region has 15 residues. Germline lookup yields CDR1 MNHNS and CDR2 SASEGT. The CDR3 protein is CASSEAPMGGQGEFF. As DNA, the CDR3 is TGTGCCAGCAGTGAAGCCCCAATGGGCGGTCAGGGGGAATTCTTC.

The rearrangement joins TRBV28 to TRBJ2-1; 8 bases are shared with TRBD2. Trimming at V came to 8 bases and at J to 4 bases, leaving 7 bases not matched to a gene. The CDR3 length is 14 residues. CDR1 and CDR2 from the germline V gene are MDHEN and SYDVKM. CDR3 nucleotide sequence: TGTGCCAGCCAAACTAGCGGTTCTTACAATGAGCAGTTCTTC. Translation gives CASQTSGSYNEQFF.

The CDR3 protein is CASSPGMGTEAFF. CDR3 in DNA: TGTGCCAGCTCACCAGGGATGGGGACTGAAGCTTTCTTT. V gene TRBV18 combines with J gene TRBJ1-1; D not certain. The CDR3 covers 13 residues. Germline CDR1 is KGHSH and CDR2 is LQKENI. The germline V and J ends were trimmed by 2 bases and 5 bases, with 9 bases remaining between them.

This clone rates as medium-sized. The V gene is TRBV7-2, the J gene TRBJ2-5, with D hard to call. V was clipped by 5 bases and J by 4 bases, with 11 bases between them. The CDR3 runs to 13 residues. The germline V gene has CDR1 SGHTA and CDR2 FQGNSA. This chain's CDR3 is CASSPSPGETQYF. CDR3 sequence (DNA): TGTGCCAGCAGCCCCAGTCCGGGAGAGACCCAGTACTTC. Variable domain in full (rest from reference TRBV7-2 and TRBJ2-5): GAGVSQSPSNKVTEKGKDVELRCDPISGHTALYWYRQSLGQGLEFLIYFQGNSAPDKSGLPSDRFSAERTGGSVSTLTIQRTQQEDSAVYLCASSPSPGETQYFGPGTRLLVL.

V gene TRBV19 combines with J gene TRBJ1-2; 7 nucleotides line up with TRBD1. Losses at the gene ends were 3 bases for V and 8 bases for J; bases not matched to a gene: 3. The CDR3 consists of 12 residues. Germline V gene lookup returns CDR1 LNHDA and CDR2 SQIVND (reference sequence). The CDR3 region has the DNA TGTGCCAGTAGTATCTGGGACAGAGGCTACACCTTC. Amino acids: CASSIWDRGYTF.

CDR3 nucleotide sequence: TGCGCCAGCAGCCAAGATTGGACAGGGAATGTAGCAACTAATGAAAAACTGTTTTTT. Its translation: CASSQDWTGNVATNEKLFF. V gene TRBV4-1 combines with J gene TRBJ1-4; 8 positions match TRBD1. There are 19 residues in the CDR3. The V gene end was trimmed by 0 bases and the J gene end by 0 bases; junction bases not matched to a gene: 9. Germline V gene sequence: CDR1 MGHRA, CDR2 YSYEKL.

The CDR3 loop is CASSVTAIGPYNEQFF. The CDR3 bases are TGTGCCAGTAGTGTAACAGCGATAGGCCCCTACAATGAGCAGTTCTTC. V and J are TRBV19 and TRBJ2-1; no clear D gene. This CDR3 has 16 residues. CDR1 and CDR2 (germline): LNHDA, SQIVND (reference sequence). Trimming pared 5 bases from V and 2 bases from J, leaving 16 bases between. The complete variable domain, with remaining parts taken from reference TRBV19 and TRBJ2-1, reads DGGITQSPKYLFRKEGQNVTLSCEQNLNHDAMYWYRQDPGQGLRLIYYSQIVNDFQKGDIAEGYSVSREKKESFPLTVTSAQKNPTAFYLCASSVTAIGPYNEQFFGPGTRLTVL.

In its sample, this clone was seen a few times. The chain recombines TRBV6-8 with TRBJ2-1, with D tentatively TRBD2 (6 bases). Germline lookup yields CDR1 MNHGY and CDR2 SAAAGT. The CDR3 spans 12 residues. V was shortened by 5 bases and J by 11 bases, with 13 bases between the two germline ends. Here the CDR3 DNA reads TGTGCCAGCAGTGACGGGAGAAGTAAGCAGTTCTTC. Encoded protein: CASSDGRSKQFF.

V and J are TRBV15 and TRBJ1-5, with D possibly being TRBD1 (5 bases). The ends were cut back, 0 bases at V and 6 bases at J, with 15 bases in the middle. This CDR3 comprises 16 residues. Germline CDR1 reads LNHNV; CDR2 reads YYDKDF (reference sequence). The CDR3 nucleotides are TGTGCCACCAGCAGAGATCCCGGGGCGAGAGGTCAGCCCCAGCATTTT. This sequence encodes CATSRDPGARGQPQHF.

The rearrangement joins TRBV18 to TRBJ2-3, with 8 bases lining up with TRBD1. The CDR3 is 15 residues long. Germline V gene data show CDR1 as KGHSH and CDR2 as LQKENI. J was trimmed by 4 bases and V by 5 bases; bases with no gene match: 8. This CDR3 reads CASSGQGSSADTQYF. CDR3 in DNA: TGTGCCAGCTCAGGACAGGGATCGTCGGCAGATACGCAGTATTTT.

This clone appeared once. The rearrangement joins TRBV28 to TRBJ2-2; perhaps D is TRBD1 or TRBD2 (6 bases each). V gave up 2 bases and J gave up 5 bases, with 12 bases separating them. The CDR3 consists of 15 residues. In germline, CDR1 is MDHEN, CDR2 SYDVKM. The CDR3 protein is CASSLNGGLTGELFF. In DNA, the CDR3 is TGTGCCAGCAGTTTAAACGGGGGCCTGACCGGGGAGCTGTTTTTT.

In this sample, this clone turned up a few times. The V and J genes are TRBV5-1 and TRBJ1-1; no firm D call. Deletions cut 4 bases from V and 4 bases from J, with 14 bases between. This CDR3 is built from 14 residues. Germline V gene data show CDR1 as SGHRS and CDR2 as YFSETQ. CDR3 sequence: CASSMTLTGTEAFF. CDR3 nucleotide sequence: TGCGCCAGCAGCATGACCCTTACGGGCACTGAAGCTTTCTTT. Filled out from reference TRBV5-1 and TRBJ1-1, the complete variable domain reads KAGVTQTPRYLIKTRGQQVTLSCSPISGHRSVSWYQQTPGQGLQFLFEYFSETQRNKGNFPGRFSGRQFSNSRSEMNVSTLELGDSALYLCASSMTLTGTEAFFGQGTRLTVV.

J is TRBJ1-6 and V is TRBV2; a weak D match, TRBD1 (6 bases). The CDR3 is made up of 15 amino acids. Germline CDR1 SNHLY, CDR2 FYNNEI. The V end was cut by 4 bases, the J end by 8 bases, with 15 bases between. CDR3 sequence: CASSGLQGSHSPLHF. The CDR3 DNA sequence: TGTGCCAGCAGTGGCTTACAGGGTTCACATTCACCCCTCCACTTT.

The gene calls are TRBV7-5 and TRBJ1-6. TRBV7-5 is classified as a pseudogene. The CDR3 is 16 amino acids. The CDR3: CASSLGPGTVNSPLHF. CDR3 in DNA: TGTGCCAGCAGCTTAGGCCCGGGAACAGTTAATTCACCCCTCCACTTT.

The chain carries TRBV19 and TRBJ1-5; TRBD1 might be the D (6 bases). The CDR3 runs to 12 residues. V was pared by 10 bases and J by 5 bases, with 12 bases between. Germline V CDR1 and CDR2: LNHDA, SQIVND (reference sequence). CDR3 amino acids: CATDSQYQPQHF. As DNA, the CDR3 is TGTGCCACGGACAGCCAGTATCAGCCCCAGCATTTT.

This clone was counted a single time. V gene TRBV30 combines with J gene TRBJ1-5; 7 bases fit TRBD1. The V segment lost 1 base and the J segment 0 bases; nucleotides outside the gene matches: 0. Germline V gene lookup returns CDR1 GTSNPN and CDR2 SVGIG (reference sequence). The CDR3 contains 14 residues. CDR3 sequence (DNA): TGTGCCTGGAGTGGGGACAGTAGCAATCAGCCCCAGCATTTT. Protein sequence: CAWSGDSSNQPQHF.

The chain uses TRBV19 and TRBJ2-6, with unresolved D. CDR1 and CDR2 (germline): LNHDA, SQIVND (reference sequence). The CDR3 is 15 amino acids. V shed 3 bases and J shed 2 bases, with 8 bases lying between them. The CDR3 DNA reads TGTGCCAGTAGTATGGGTGGGGCTGGGGCCAACGTCCTGACTTTC. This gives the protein CASSMGGAGANVLTF.